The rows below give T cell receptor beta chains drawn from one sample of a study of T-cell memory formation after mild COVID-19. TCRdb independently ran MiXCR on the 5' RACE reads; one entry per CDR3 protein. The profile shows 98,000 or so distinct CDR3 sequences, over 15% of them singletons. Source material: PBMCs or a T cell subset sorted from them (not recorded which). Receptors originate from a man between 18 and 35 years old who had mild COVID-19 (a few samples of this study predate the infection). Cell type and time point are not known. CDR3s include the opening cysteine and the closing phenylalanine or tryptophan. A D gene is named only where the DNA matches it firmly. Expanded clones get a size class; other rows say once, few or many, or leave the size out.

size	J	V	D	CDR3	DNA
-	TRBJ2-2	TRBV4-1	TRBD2	CASSLFFSGGPNTGELFF	TGCGCCAGCAGCCTTTTTTTTAGCGGGGGCCCGAACACCGGGGAGCTGTTTTTT
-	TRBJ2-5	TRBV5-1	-	CASSSLPQETQYF	TGCGCCAGCAGCTCGTTGCCTCAAGAGACCCAGTACTTC
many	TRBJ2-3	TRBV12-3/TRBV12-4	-	CASSFRFADTQYF	TGTGCCAGCAGTTTTCGATTCGCAGATACGCAGTATTTT
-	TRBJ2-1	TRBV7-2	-	CASSLVGDMPSYNEQFF	TGTGCCAGCAGCTTAGTCGGGGACATGCCGTCCTACAATGAGCAGTTCTTC
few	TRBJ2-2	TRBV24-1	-	CATSDHGTSKSRELFF	TGTGCCACCAGTGATCACGGGACAAGTAAATCCCGGGAGCTGTTTTTT
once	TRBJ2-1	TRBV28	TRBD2	CASSLSSGAGNEQFF	TGTGCCAGCAGTTTATCTAGCGGGGCGGGTAATGAGCAGTTCTTC
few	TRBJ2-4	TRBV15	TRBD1	CATSRDGTAPSAKNIQYF	TGTGCCACCAGCAGAGATGGGACAGCCCCCTCGGCCAAAAACATTCAGTACTTC
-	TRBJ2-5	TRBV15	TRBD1	CATSRVGGAGETQYF	TGTGCCACCAGCCGCGTAGGGGGCGCCGGGGAGACCCAGTACTTC
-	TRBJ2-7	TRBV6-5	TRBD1	CATAPGTGSYEQYF	TGTGCCACTGCCCCCGGGACAGGCTCCTACGAGCAGTACTTC
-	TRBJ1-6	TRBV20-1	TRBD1	CSATDRGVLESPLHF	TGCAGTGCTACGGACAGGGGGGTGCTCGAGTCACCCCTCCACTTT
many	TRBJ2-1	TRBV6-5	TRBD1	CASSYAWTGTNEQFF	TGTGCCAGCAGTTACGCTTGGACAGGGACTAATGAGCAGTTCTTC
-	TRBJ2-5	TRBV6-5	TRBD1	CASSQGGLETQYF	TGTGCCAGCAGTCAAGGGGGCTTAGAGACCCAGTACTTC
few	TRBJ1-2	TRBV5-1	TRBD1	CASSQGLDREGHYGYTF	TGCGCCAGCAGCCAGGGGCTGGACAGGGAGGGGCACTATGGCTACACCTTC
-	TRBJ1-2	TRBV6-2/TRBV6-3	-	CASSYSGDYGYTF	TGTGCCAGCAGTTACTCTGGAGACTATGGCTACACCTTC
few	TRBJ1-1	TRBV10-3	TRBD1	CAISETGEVTEAFF	TGTGCCATCAGTGAGACAGGGGAGGTCACTGAAGCTTTCTTT
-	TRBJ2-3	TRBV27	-	CASSSLDTDTQYF	TGTGCCAGCAGTTCTCTTGACACAGATACGCAGTATTTT
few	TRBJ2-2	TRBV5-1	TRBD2	CASRPSGGLNTGELFF	TGCGCCAGCAGACCGAGCGGGGGCCTGAACACCGGGGAGCTGTTTTTT
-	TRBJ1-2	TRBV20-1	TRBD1	CSASPTGYGYTF	TGCAGTGCTAGCCCGACAGGGTATGGCTACACCTTC
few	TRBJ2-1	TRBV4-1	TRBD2	CASSQARLAGAHNEQFF	TGCGCCAGCAGCCAAGCTCGTCTAGCGGGGGCCCACAATGAGCAGTTCTTC
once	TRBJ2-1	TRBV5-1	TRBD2	CASSNLAGLNNEQFF	TGCGCCAGCAGTAACTTAGCGGGGTTAAACAATGAGCAGTTCTTC
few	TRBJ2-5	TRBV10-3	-	CAISDRGETQYF	TGTGCCATCAGTGACAGGGGAGAGACCCAGTACTTC
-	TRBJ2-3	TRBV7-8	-	CASSLVRGLDTQYF	TGTGCCAGCAGCTTAGTTAGGGGATTGGATACGCAGTATTTT
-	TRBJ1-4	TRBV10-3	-	CAISEKGLGDEKLFF	TGTGCCATCAGTGAAAAGGGCCTGGGGGATGAAAAACTGTTTTTT
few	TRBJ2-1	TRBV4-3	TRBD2	CASSQEPAGYNEQFF	TGCGCCAGCAGCCAAGAGCCAGCGGGGTACAATGAGCAGTTCTTC
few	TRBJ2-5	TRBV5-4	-	CASSLSASENPPQYF	TGTGCCAGCAGCTTGTCCGCTAGCGAGAACCCCCCCCAGTACTTC
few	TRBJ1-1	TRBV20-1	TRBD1	CSARVGQGTEAFF	TGCAGTGCTAGAGTGGGACAGGGGACTGAAGCTTTCTTT
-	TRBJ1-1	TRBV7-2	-	CASSLERLAEAFF	TGTGCCAGCAGCTTAGAAAGGCTGGCTGAAGCTTTCTTT
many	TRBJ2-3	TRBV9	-	CASSVESTDTQYF	TGTGCCAGCAGCGTAGAGAGCACAGATACGCAGTATTTT
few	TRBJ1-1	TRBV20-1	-	CSARDLQGPEWNTEAFF	TGCAGTGCTAGAGATCTCCAGGGGCCGGAATGGAACACTGAAGCTTTCTTT
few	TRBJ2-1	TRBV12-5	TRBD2	CASGSLPGGQYNEQFF	TGTGCTAGTGGTTCCTTGCCGGGGGGGCAGTACAATGAGCAGTTCTTC
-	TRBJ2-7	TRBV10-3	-	CAISEGRQGHYEQYF	TGTGCCATCAGTGAGGGGAGGCAGGGGCACTACGAGCAGTACTTC
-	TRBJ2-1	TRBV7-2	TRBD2	CASSLGRGGPHEQFF	TGTGCCAGCAGCTTAGGTCGGGGGGGACCCCATGAGCAGTTCTTC
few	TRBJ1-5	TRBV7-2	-	CASSLTGTNNQPQHF	TGTGCCAGCAGCCTCACCGGGACAAACAATCAGCCCCAGCATTTT
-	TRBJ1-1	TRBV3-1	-	CASSQVGGRTEAFF	TGTGCCAGCAGCCAAGTCGGCGGGCGGACTGAAGCTTTCTTT
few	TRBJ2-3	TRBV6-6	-	CASTRTTDTQYF	TGTGCCAGCACCCGAACCACAGATACGCAGTATTTT
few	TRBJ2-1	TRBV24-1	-	CATSDYLVSNEQFF	TGTGCCACCAGTGATTATCTAGTCTCCAATGAGCAGTTCTTC
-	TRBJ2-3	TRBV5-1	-	CASSLRQLISTDTQYF	TGCGCCAGCAGCCTACGACAGTTAATAAGCACAGATACGCAGTATTTT
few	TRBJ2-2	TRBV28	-	CASSFGRGSNTGELFF	TGTGCCAGCAGTTTTGGGCGGGGATCGAACACCGGGGAGCTGTTTTTT
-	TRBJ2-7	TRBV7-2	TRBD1	CASSLKPGQGGKQYF	TGTGCCAGCAGTCTCAAACCGGGACAGGGTGGCAAGCAGTACTTC
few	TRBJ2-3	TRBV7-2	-	CASSLGYSGGTDTQYF	TGTGCCAGCAGCTTAGGCTATTCCGGAGGAACAGATACGCAGTATTTT
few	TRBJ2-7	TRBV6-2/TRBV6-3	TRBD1	CASSLKGARAEQYF	TGTGCCAGCAGTCTTAAGGGGGCGCGAGCCGAGCAGTACTTC
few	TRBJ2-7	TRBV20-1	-	CSARDSYEQYF	TGCAGTGCTAGAGATAGCTACGAGCAGTACTTC
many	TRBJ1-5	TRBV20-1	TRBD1	CSAETAGTGDQPQHF	TGCAGTGCCGAGACCGCCGGGACAGGAGATCAGCCCCAGCATTTT
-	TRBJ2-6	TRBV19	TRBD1	CASSPLPGTGFSGANVLTF	TGTGCCAGTAGTCCCCTACCCGGGACAGGTTTCTCTGGGGCCAACGTCCTGACTTTC
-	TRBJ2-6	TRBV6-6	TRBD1	CASSRDREVLTF	TGTGCCAGCAGTAGGGACAGGGAGGTCCTGACTTTC